One and the same sample provided the 18 T cell receptor beta chains below, sequenced in a study of blood T cell repertoires in COVID-19. This table comes from immunoSEQ multiplex PCR, and its TCRdb copy is limited to in-frame clones, with some not included. Of around 430,000 clones in the sample, around 89% were seen once. Specimen: peripheral blood. Source of these receptors: a woman in her 50s with COVID-19, enrolled during active disease.

This chain joins TRBV9 and TRBJ1-2; D is unresolved. Germline CDR1 is SGDLS and CDR2 is YYNGEE. V gave up 0 bases and J gave up 2 bases, with 11 bases separating them. The CDR3 is 15 amino acids. CDR3 coding DNA: TGTGCCAGCAGCGTAGGGGTTGGAGCCAACTATGGCTACACCTTC. Protein sequence: CASSVGVGANYGYTF.

The chain couples TRBV6-5 to TRBJ1-1; D is undetermined. CDR3 length equals 15 residues. Germline CDR1 MNHEY, CDR2 SVGAGI. Trimming removed 8 bases from V and 0 bases from J, with 16 bases in between. The CDR3 reads CASGFPAYMNTEAFF. The CDR3 DNA is TGTGCCAGCGGCTTCCCCGCTTATATGAACACTGAAGCTTTCTTT.

The chain recombines TRBV6-5 with TRBJ1-5, with D unclear. Germline V gene data show CDR1 as MNHEY and CDR2 as SVGAGI. CDR3 length equals 13 residues. Trimming removed 0 bases from V and 7 bases from J, with 7 bases in between. CDR3 region: CASSYSPRQPQHF. CDR3 sequence (DNA): TGTGCCAGCAGTTACTCCCCTAGGCAGCCCCAGCATTTT.

A few counts support this clone. The CDR3 loop is CASSGPGGGSYNEQFF. In DNA form, the CDR3 reads TGCGCCAGCAGTGGGCCTGGCGGGGGGTCCTACAATGAGCAGTTCTTC. The chain employs TRBV10-1 and TRBJ2-1; 8 positions agree with TRBD2. J was trimmed by 1 base and V by 4 bases; bases with no gene match: 6. This CDR3 is built from 16 residues. Germline assignment: CDR1 WNHNN and CDR2 SYGVQD (reference sequence).

V is TRBV11-1 and J is TRBJ1-2, with 12 bases lining up with TRBD1. Germline assignment: CDR1 SGHAT and CDR2 FQDESV (reference sequence). The CDR3 spans 15 residues. Trimming at V came to 5 bases and at J to 7 bases, leaving 8 bases not matched to a gene. This chain's CDR3 is CASSHRDRGRIGYTF. The CDR3 coding sequence is TGTGCCAGCAGCCACCGGGACAGGGGGCGTATTGGCTACACCTTC.

The CDR3 is CASSFLQGGTEAFF. The CDR3, as DNA: TGTGCCAGCAGTTTCCTACAGGGGGGCACTGAAGCTTTCTTT. The V and J genes are TRBV27 and TRBJ1-1; 8 bases match TRBD1. V lost 3 bases to trimming and J lost 4 bases; unmatched junction nucleotides: 4. This CDR3 spans 14 amino acids. The germline V gene has CDR1 MNHEY and CDR2 SMNVEV (reference sequence).

The sample holds a few counts of this clone. The chain is built from TRBV7-9 and TRBJ2-2, with D tentatively TRBD2 (6 bases). V was trimmed by 4 bases and J by 6 bases, leaving 15 bases between them. The CDR3 covers 15 residues. Germline V gives CDR1 SEHNR, CDR2 FQNEAQ (reference sequence). The CDR3 is CASSWDGGISGELFF. CDR3 DNA sequence: TGTGCCAGCAGCTGGGACGGAGGGATATCCGGGGAGCTGTTTTTT.

The V gene is TRBV18, the J gene TRBJ2-7; perhaps TRBD1 as D (6 bases). The CDR3 length is 15 residues. Germline CDR1 and CDR2: KGHSH and LQKENI. The ends were cut back, 2 bases at V and 7 bases at J, with 18 bases in the middle. The CDR3 DNA reads TGTGCCAGCTCACCAATAGGACAGCCATCGGGAGAGCAGTACTTC. Translating it yields CASSPIGQPSGEQYF.

This clone was seen more than once but under ten times. The J gene is TRBJ1-1, the V gene TRBV2, with 11 nucleotides matching TRBD1. The CDR3 sequence is 15 residues long. The V gene's germline CDR1 is SNHLY and CDR2 FYNNEI. V shed 8 bases, J shed 1 base, and the junction held 6 bases outside the gene matches. The CDR3 DNA reads as TGTGCCAGCTTGGGACAGGGGGTTCGGAACACTGAAGCTTTCTTT. Protein sequence: CASLGQGVRNTEAFF.

This chain joins TRBV7-2 and TRBJ2-6; 8 bases are shared with TRBD1. CDR1 is SGHTA, CDR2 FQGNSA, per germline. With V trimmed by 5 bases and J by 3 bases, 9 bases remained unmatched. The CDR3 consists of 17 residues. CDR3 bases: TGTGCCAGCAGCCTTGCCCTACAGGGGGTTGGGGCCAACGTCCTGACTTTC. It codes for CASSLALQGVGANVLTF.

V usage is TRBV9 and J usage is TRBJ2-7, with a tentative D call TRBD1 (5 bases). V lost 3 bases, J lost 3 bases, and 7 bases lay in between. Per the germline V gene, CDR1 is SGDLS and CDR2 is YYNGEE. The CDR3 totals 12 residues. CDR3 nucleotide sequence: TGTGCCAGCAGCGCGCAGGGCTACGAGCAGTACTTC. As protein: CASSAQGYEQYF.

This sequence joins TRBV29-1 and TRBJ2-3; the D gene is possibly TRBD1 (6 bases). The ends were cut back, 8 bases at V and 3 bases at J, with 18 bases in the middle. Germline lookup yields CDR1 SQVTM and CDR2 ANQGSEA. The CDR3 sequence is 14 residues long. The CDR3 here is CSTSGGGPTDTQYF. Here the CDR3 DNA reads TGCAGCACGAGTGGGGGCGGCCCAACAGATACGCAGTATTTT.

This clone was counted a single time. The rearrangement links TRBV20-1 to TRBJ1-1; D is possibly TRBD1 (6 bases). The CDR3 is 11 amino acids. With 5 bases removed from V and 6 bases from J, the gap between germline ends came to 10 bases. Germline values: CDR1 DFQATT, CDR2 SNEGSKA (reference sequence). The CDR3: CSAGRGAEAFF. CDR3 coding DNA: TGCAGTGCTGGCAGGGGTGCTGAAGCTTTCTTT.

V usage is TRBV11-2 and J usage is TRBJ2-1; 8 nucleotides agree with TRBD2. Germline V gene lookup returns CDR1 SGHAT and CDR2 FQNNGV. The CDR3 totals 13 residues. V shed 4 bases and J 15 bases; nucleotides not matched to a gene: 11. The CDR3 protein is CASSSVGLAERFF. The CDR3 DNA reads TGTGCCAGCAGCTCCGTCGGACTAGCCGAGAGGTTCTTC.

This chain uses TRBV9 with TRBJ1-1; TRBD1 might be the D (6 bases). The CDR3 contains 13 residues. The ends were cut back, 4 bases at V and 3 bases at J, with 10 bases in the middle. Per the germline V gene, CDR1 is SGDLS and CDR2 is YYNGEE. CDR3 residues: CASSTGSDTEAFF. The CDR3 region has the DNA TGTGCCAGCAGCACAGGGAGCGACACTGAAGCTTTCTTT. The variable domain in full, completed from reference TRBV9 and TRBJ1-1, reads DSGVTQTPKHLITATGQRVTLRCSPRSGDLSVYWYQQSLDQGLQFLIQYYNGEERAKGNILERFSAQQFPDLHSELNLSSLELGDSALYFCASSTGSDTEAFFGQGTRLTVV.

This chain joins TRBV2 and TRBJ2-7, with 7 bases fitting TRBD1. The germline V gene has CDR1 SNHLY and CDR2 FYNNEI. The V and J ends lost 4 bases and 2 bases, in that order; junction bases with no gene match: 8. This CDR3 is built from 15 residues. CDR3: CASSGVYRGTYEQYF. The CDR3 bases are TGTGCCAGCAGTGGAGTCTACAGGGGCACCTACGAGCAGTACTTC.

The chain uses TRBV7-9 and TRBJ1-5; 9 bases map to TRBD1. CDR3 size: 16 residues. V lost 1 base to trimming and J lost 4 bases; unmatched junction nucleotides: 5. The germline CDR1 and CDR2 sequences are SEHNR and FQNEAQ (reference sequence). The CDR3 DNA follows: TGTGCCAGCAGCTTAGTGGACAGGGGTAAAAATCAGCCCCAGCATTTT. It codes for CASSLVDRGKNQPQHF.

This chain joins TRBV6-1 and TRBJ2-7; maybe TRBD2 (5 bases). The CDR3 extends over 15 amino acids. CDR1 and CDR2 (germline): MNHNS, SASEGT. Trimming left V 1 base short and J 5 bases short, with 15 bases between. This CDR3 is CASSEDTAGLDEQYF. In nucleotides, the CDR3 is TGTGCCAGCAGTGAAGACACGGCGGGCTTGGACGAGCAGTACTTC.